This T cell receptor beta chain originates from a study of cytomegalovirus exposure and HLA in healthy donors. Study context: Of around 410 genotyped donors, more than 65% grouped in the Caucasian-associated ancestry cluster. Findings and limits, study-wide: V- and J-gene trimming in TCR beta was tied to a missense DCLRE1C variant by an analysis performed later.

Primers for the PCR totalled 60 Vbeta and 13 Jbeta. Using immunoSEQ multiplex PCR, the repertoire was profiled, and TCRdb retains in-frame clones only, with some absent. This table holds 150,000 to 200,000 clones, roughly 85% found once. Germline V gene sequence: CDR1 SGHNT, CDR2 YYREEE (reference sequence). Trimming stripped 4 bases from V and 3 bases from J, with 17 bases between. The CDR3 has 15 residues. In its sample, this clone was seen a few times. Its antigen is currently unknown. Sequenced sample: PBMCs. The chain couples TRBV5-4 to TRBJ2-7, with no clear D. This sequence originates from a middle-aged man in good health and CMV-seronegative. The CDR3 DNA reads TGTGCCAGCAGCCTGGACGAGAATATAGTCTACGAGCAGTACTTC. Translated, it gives CASSLDENIVYEQYF.